The present T cell receptor beta chain was sequenced within a study of blood T cell repertoires in COVID-19. CDR1 and CDR2 (germline): SGHTA, FQGNSA. The CDR3 sequence is 13 residues long. The ends were cut back, 4 bases at V and 7 bases at J, with 11 bases in the middle. Libraries were prepared by immunoSEQ multiplex PCR; TCRdb keeps only in-frame clonotypes and omits some of them. Among around 230,000 clones listed, almost 85% were seen once. Sequenced material: peripheral blood. The V call is TRBV7-2, the J call TRBJ1-5, with D possibly matching TRBD1 (6 bases). The TCR was taken from a man aged 50-60 years with COVID-19, enrolled during active disease. CDR3 loop: CASSSNRVQPQHF. CDR3 sequence (DNA): TGTGCCAGCAGCTCTAACAGGGTCCAGCCCCAGCATTTT. Combining the CDR3 with reference TRBV7-2 and TRBJ1-5 gives the whole variable domain GAGVSQSPSNKVTEKGKDVELRCDPISGHTALYWYRQSLGQGLEFLIYFQGNSAPDKSGLPSDRFSAERTGGSVSTLTIQRTQQEDSAVYLCASSSNRVQPQHFGDGTRLSIL.